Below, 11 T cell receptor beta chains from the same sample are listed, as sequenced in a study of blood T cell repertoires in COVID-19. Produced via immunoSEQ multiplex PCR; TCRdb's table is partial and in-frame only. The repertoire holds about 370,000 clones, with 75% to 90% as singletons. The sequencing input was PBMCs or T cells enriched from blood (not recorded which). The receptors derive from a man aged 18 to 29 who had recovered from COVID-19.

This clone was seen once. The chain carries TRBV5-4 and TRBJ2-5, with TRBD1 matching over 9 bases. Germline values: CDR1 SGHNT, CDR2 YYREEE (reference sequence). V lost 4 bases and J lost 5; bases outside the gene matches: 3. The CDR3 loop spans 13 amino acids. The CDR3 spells CASSTGGYETQYF. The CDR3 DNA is TGTGCCAGCAGCACAGGGGGCTATGAGACCCAGTACTTC.

CDR3 nucleotide sequence: TGTGCCAGCTCACCGACACATGCCGCCGGTGATATTAACTATGGCTACACCTTC. This codes for CASSPTHAAGDINYGYTF. The genes are TRBV18 and TRBJ1-2, with D unresolved. The CDR3 is 18 amino acids. Deletions cut 3 bases from V and 1 base from J, with 21 bases between. The germline CDR1 and CDR2 sequences are KGHSH and LQKENI.

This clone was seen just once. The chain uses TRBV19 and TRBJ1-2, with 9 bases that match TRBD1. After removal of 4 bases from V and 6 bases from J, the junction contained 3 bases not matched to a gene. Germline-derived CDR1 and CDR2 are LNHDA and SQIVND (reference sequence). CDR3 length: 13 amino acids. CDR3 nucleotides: TGTGCCAGTAGTAGACAGGGGGACGATGGCTACACCTTC. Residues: CASSRQGDDGYTF.

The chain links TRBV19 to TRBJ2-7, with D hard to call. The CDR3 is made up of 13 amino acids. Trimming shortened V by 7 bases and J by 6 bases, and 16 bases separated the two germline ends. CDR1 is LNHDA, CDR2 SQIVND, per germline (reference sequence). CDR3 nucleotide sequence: TGTGCCAGTACCCCGGGTAGTATGTTCGAGCAGTACTTC. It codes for CASTPGSMFEQYF.

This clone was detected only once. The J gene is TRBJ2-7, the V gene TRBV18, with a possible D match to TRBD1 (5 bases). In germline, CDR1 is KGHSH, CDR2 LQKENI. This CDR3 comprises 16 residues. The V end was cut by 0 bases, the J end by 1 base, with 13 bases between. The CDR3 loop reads CASSPPRKGSSYEQYF. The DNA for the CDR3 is TGTGCCAGCTCACCACCGAGGAAGGGGTCGTCCTACGAGCAGTACTTC.

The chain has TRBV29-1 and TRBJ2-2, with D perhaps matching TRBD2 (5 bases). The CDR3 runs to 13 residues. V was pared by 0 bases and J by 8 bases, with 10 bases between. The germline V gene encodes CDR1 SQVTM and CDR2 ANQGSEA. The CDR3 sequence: CSVEDTGTGELFF. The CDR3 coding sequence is TGCAGCGTTGAAGATACGGGAACAGGGGAGCTGTTTTTT.

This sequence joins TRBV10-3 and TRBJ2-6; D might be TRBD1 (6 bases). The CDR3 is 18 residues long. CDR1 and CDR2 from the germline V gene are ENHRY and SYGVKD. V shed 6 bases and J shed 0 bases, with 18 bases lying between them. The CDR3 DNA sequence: TGTGCCATCAGACCCGGGTATGGACAGCCCTCTGGGGCCAACGTCCTGACTTTC. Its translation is CAIRPGYGQPSGANVLTF.

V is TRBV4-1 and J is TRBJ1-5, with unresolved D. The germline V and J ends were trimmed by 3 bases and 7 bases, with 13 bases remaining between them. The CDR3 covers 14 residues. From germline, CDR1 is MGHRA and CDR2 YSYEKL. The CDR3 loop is CASSQGINRQPQHF. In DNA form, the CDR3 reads TGCGCCAGCAGCCAGGGCATTAACCGCCAGCCCCAGCATTTT.

CDR3 bases: TGTGCCAGCAGCTTGTTAAGTATTCATTCCGTGAGCTCCTACAATGAGCAGTTCTTC. Its protein is CASSLLSIHSVSSYNEQFF. V gene TRBV5-6 combines with J gene TRBJ2-1; D is uncertain. CDR1 is SGHDT, CDR2 YYEEEE, per germline. The CDR3 is made up of 19 amino acids. Trimming removed 1 base from V and 0 bases from J, with 20 bases in between.

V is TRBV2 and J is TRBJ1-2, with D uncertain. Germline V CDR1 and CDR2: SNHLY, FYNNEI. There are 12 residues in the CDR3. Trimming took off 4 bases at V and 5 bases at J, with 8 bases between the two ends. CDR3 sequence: CASSGSAYGYTF. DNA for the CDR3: TGTGCCAGCAGTGGGTCAGCGTATGGCTACACCTTC.

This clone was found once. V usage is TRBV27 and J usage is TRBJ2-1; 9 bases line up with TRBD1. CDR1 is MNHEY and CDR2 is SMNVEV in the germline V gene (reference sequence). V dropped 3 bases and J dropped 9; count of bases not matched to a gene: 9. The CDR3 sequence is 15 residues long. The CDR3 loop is CASSFRDRVIGEQFF. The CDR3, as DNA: TGTGCCAGCAGTTTCCGGGACAGGGTGATCGGTGAGCAGTTCTTC.